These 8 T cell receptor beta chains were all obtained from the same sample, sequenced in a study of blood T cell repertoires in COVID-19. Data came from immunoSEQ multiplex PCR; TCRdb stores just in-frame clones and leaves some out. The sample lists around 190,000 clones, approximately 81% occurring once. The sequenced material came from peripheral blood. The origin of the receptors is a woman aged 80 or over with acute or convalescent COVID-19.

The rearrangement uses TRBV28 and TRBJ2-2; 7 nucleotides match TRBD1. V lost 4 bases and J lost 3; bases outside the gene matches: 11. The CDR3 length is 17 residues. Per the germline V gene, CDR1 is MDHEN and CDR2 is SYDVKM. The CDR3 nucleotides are TGTGCCAGCAGTTCAACCGGGACAGTCGCCCACACCGGGGAGCTGTTTTTT. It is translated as CASSSTGTVAHTGELFF.

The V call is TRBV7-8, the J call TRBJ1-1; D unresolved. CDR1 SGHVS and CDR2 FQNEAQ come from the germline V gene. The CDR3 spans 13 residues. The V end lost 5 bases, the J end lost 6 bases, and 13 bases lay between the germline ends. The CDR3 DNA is TGTGCCAGCAGCCCCGGACTGGGCCCTGAAGCTTTCTTT. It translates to CASSPGLGPEAFF.

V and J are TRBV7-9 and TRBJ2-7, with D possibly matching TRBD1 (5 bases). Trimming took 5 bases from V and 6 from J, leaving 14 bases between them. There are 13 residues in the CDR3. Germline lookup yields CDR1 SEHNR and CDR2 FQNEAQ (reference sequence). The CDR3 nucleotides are TGTGCCAGCAGCCGGATGCAGGGCTTCGAGCAGTACTTC. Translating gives CASSRMQGFEQYF. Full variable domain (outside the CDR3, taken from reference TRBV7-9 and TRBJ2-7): DTGVSQNPRHKITKRGQNVTFRCDPISEHNRLYWYRQTLGQGPEFLTYFQNEAQLEKSRLLSDRFSAERPKGSFSTLEIQRTEQGDSAMYLCASSRMQGFEQYFGPGTRLTVT.

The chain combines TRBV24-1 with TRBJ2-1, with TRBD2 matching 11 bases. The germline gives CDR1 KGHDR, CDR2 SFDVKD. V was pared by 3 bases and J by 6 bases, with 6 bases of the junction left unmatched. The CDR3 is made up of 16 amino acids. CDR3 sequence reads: CATSDPGLAGLNEQFF. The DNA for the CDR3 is TGTGCCACCAGTGATCCCGGACTAGCGGGCCTCAATGAGCAGTTCTTC.

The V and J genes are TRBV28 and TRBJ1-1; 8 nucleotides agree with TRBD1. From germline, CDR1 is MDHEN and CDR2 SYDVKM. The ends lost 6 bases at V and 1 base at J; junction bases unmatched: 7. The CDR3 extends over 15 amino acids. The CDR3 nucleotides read TGTGCCAGCAGCCGACTCAGGGGGCCGAACACTGAAGCTTTCTTT. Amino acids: CASSRLRGPNTEAFF.

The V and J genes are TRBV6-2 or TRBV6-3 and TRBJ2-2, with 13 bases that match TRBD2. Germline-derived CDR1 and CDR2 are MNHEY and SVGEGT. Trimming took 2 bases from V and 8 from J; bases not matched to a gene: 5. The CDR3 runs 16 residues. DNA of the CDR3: TGTGCCAGCAGTTACCAACTAGCGGGAGGGCCGGGGGAGCTGTTTTTT. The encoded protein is CASSYQLAGGPGELFF.

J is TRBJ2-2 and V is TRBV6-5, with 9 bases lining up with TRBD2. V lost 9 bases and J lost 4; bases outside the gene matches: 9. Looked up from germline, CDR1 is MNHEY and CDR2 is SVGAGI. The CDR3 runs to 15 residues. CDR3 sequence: CASTLGLAGTGELFF. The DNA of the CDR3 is TGTGCCAGTACGTTGGGACTAGCCGGCACCGGGGAGCTGTTTTTT.

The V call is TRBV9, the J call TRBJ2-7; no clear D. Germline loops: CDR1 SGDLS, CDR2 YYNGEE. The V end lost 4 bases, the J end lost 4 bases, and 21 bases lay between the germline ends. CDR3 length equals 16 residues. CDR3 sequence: CASSPRGSEYEYEQYF. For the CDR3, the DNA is TGTGCCAGCAGCCCTCGTGGCAGCGAATACGAGTACGAGCAGTACTTC.